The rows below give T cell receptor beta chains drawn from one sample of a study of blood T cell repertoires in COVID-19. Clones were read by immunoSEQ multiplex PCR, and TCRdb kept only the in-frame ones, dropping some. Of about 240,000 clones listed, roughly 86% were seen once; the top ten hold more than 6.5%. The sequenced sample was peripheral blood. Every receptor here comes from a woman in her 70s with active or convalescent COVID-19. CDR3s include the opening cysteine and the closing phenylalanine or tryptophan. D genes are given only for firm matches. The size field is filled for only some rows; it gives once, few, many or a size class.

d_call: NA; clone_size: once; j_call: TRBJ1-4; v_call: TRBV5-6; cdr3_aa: CASSFKRAGGEKLFF; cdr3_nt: TGTGCCAGCAGCTTCAAAAGGGCGGGCGGCGAAAAACTGTTTTTT
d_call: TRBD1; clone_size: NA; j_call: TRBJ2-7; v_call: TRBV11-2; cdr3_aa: CASSGQGARGYEQYF; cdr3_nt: TGTGCCAGCAGCGGACAGGGGGCTCGGGGCTACGAGCAGTACTTC
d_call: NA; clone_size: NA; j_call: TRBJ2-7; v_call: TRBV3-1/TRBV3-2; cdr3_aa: CASSQAAGLSYEQYF; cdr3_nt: TGTGCCAGCAGCCAAGCGGCAGGACTCTCCTACGAGCAGTACTTC
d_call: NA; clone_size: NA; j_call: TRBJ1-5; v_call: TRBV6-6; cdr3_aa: CASSPRGAAQPQHF; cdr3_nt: TGTGCCAGCAGTCCCCGTGGGGCCGCGCAGCCCCAGCATTTT
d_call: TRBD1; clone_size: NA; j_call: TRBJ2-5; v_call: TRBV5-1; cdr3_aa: CASSRDRPSEETQYF; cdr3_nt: TGCGCCAGCAGCCGGGACAGGCCCTCGGAAGAGACCCAGTACTTC
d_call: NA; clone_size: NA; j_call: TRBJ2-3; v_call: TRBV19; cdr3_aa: CASSTPRFMDTQYF; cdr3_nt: TGTGCCAGTAGTACGCCTCGGTTTATGGATACGCAGTATTTT
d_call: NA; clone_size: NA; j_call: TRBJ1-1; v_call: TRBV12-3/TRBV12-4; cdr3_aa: CASSLGGPRAFF; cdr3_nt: TGTGCCAGCAGTTTAGGAGGGCCTAGAGCTTTCTTT
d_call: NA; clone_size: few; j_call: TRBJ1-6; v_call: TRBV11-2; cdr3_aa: CASSRDNYNSPLHF; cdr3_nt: TGTGCCAGCAGCCGGGACAACTATAATTCACCCCTCCACTTT
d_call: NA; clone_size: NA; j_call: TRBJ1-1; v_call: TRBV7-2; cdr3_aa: CASSLRGTEAFF; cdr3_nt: TGTGCCAGCAGCTTACGAGGAACTGAAGCTTTCTTT
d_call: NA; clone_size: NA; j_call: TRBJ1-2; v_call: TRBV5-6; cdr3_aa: CASSPLTGSYTF; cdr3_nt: TGTGCCAGCAGCCCACTCACAGGGAGCTACACCTTC
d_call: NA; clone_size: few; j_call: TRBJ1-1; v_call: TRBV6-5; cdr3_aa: CASSYRGNTEAFF; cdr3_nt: TGTGCCAGCAGTTACAGAGGGAACACTGAAGCTTTCTTT
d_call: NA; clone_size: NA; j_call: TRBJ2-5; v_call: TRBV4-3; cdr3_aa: CASSQDGSQLETQYF; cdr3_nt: TGCGCCAGCAGCCAAGACGGGAGCCAGCTTGAGACCCAGTACTTC